This T cell receptor beta chain was captured in a study of T cells in Graves' hyperthyroidism and ophthalmopathy. CDR1 and CDR2 from the germline V gene are DFQATT and SNEGSKA (reference sequence). Trimming took 1 base from V and 6 from J; bases not matched to a gene: 8. The CDR3 spans 14 residues. Researchers took RNA transcripts and amplified the TCR beta CDR3 regions from them. The TCR CDR3 first-round RT-PCR relied on the HTBI primer set. In TCRdb, the multiplex PCR reads were re-called with MiXCR into one record per CDR3 protein. Of about 640,000 distinct CDR3 sequences listed, roughly 45% are singletons.

The gene calls are TRBV20-1 and TRBJ2-5, with 7 nucleotides matching TRBD2. The TCR sequence derives from an adult man with Graves' disease, either hyperthyroidism or ophthalmopathy (not recorded which). The specimen sequenced was peripheral blood or thyroid tissue (not recorded which). In nucleotides, the CDR3 is TGCAGTGCTAGAGTGGCGGGAGTCCATAAGACCCAGTACTTC. Protein sequence: CSARVAGVHKTQYF.